Listed below are T cell receptor beta chains from one sample, sequenced in a study of early T cells in non-severe SARS-CoV-2 infection. TCRdb independently ran MiXCR on the 5' RACE reads; one entry per CDR3 protein. This sample has some 96,000 distinct CDR3 sequences; more than 12% occur once, and the top ten carry less than 7%. Sequencing was carried out using whole blood. The receptors shown here come from an adult who was a healthcare worker with PCR-confirmed SARS-CoV-2 infection or an uninfected control (not recorded which). The CDR3 runs from the conserved cysteine through the conserved F or W. Each record gives: clone size, J gene, D gene, V gene, CDR3 DNA, CDR3 protein. D genes are given only for firm matches. Size is omitted from some rows. Given values are once, few, many or a class for expanded clones.

size: many; J: TRBJ1-5; D: .; V: TRBV19; DNA: TGTGCCAGTAGAATCAACAGGGTAAGCAATCAGCCCCAGCATTTT; CDR3: CASRINRVSNQPQHF
size: .; J: TRBJ1-1; D: .; V: TRBV5-1; DNA: TGCGCCAGCAGCCCCGGAGCCACGAACACTGAAGCTTTCTTT; CDR3: CASSPGATNTEAFF
size: few; J: TRBJ2-7; D: .; V: TRBV10-3; DNA: TGTGCCATCAGTACGGGTCTCTACTACGAGCAGTACTTC; CDR3: CAISTGLYYEQYF
size: .; J: TRBJ2-3; D: .; V: TRBV20-1; DNA: TGCAGTGCAATCTGGCGGGCAGATACGCAGTATTTT; CDR3: CSAIWRADTQYF
size: many; J: TRBJ1-3; D: .; V: TRBV30; DNA: TGTGCCTGGAGCAGTTGGGGCGTCGGAGCCCTGAACACCATATATTTT; CDR3: CAWSSWGVGALNTIYF
size: many; J: TRBJ1-2; D: .; V: TRBV12-3/TRBV12-4; DNA: TGTGCCAGCAGTTTGGAAAGGGGCCGGGGCTACACCTTC; CDR3: CASSLERGRGYTF
size: .; J: TRBJ2-5; D: TRBD1; V: TRBV5-1; DNA: TGCGCCAGCAGCTTACGACAGGGGGAAGAGACCCAGTACTTC; CDR3: CASSLRQGEETQYF
size: .; J: TRBJ2-5; D: TRBD1; V: TRBV28; DNA: TGTGCCAGCAGTTTAGGAGGACAGGGGCCGGAGACCCAGTACTTC; CDR3: CASSLGGQGPETQYF
size: .; J: TRBJ2-3; D: TRBD2; V: TRBV20-1; DNA: TGCAGTGCTAGAATACCTAGCGGGAGAATAGATACGCAGTATTTT; CDR3: CSARIPSGRIDTQYF
size: many; J: TRBJ2-2; D: TRBD1; V: TRBV27; DNA: TGTGCCAGCAGTCAAAGTCAGGGGGCGATAATTACCGGGGAGCTGTTTTTT; CDR3: CASSQSQGAIITGELFF
size: few; J: TRBJ2-5; D: .; V: TRBV12-3/TRBV12-4; DNA: TGTGCCAGCAGCTCGACCGGACGGGGAGAGACCCAGTACTTC; CDR3: CASSSTGRGETQYF
size: few; J: TRBJ2-1; D: .; V: TRBV10-2; DNA: TGCGCCGCCAGCATAGCGGACCCCTACAATGAGCAGTTCTTC; CDR3: CAASIADPYNEQFF
size: few; J: TRBJ1-3; D: .; V: TRBV12-3/TRBV12-4; DNA: TGTGCCAGCAGTTTAATTATCGGAAACACCATATATTTT; CDR3: CASSLIIGNTIYF
size: .; J: TRBJ1-1; D: .; V: TRBV11-2; DNA: TGTGCCAGCAGCATGATACAGGGGAACACTGAAGCTTTCTTT; CDR3: CASSMIQGNTEAFF
size: .; J: TRBJ1-6; D: TRBD1; V: TRBV2; DNA: TGTGCCAGCGAGAGACAGGGGCAGGGTTCACCCCTCCACTTT; CDR3: CASERQGQGSPLHF
size: .; J: TRBJ2-1; D: .; V: TRBV4-1; DNA: TGCGCCAGCAGCGAGATCCACAATGAGCAGTTCTTC; CDR3: CASSEIHNEQFF
size: .; J: TRBJ2-3; D: .; V: TRBV12-3/TRBV12-4; DNA: TGTGCCAGCAGTTGGGGCCCAGAGGGGTCGGATACGCAGTATTTT; CDR3: CASSWGPEGSDTQYF
size: few; J: TRBJ2-3; D: TRBD2; V: TRBV28; DNA: TGTGCCAGCAGTTTCAGGCGGGAGACAGATACGCAGTATTTT; CDR3: CASSFRRETDTQYF
size: few; J: TRBJ2-3; D: .; V: TRBV7-2; DNA: TGTGCCAGCAGCTACGATGGTTACGAGACAGATACGCAGTATTTT; CDR3: CASSYDGYETDTQYF
size: few; J: TRBJ2-2; D: .; V: TRBV20-1; DNA: TGCAGTGCATCTGTTGGCGGGGACCGGAGTGGGGAGCTGTTTTTT; CDR3: CSASVGGDRSGELFF
size: many; J: TRBJ1-2; D: .; V: TRBV28; DNA: TGTGCCAGCAGTTTCGGAGCCACGGGATTTAACTATGGCTACACCTTC; CDR3: CASSFGATGFNYGYTF
size: few; J: TRBJ2-2; D: TRBD2; V: TRBV28; DNA: TGTGCCAGCAGTTTATGGACTAGCGGGAACACCGGGGAGCTGTTTTTT; CDR3: CASSLWTSGNTGELFF
size: few; J: TRBJ2-3; D: .; V: TRBV20-1; DNA: TGCAGTGCTAGTCCCCCGAGCCGCACAGATACGCAGTATTTT; CDR3: CSASPPSRTDTQYF
size: few; J: TRBJ2-3; D: .; V: TRBV4-1; DNA: TGCGCCAGCAGCCCCACAATCGGGAGTCTACCAGATACGCAGTATTTT; CDR3: CASSPTIGSLPDTQYF
size: .; J: TRBJ2-7; D: .; V: TRBV12-3/TRBV12-4; DNA: TGTGCCAGCGGAATGAAAGGGGAGCAGTACTTC; CDR3: CASGMKGEQYF